This T cell receptor (beta chain) was observed in a study of blood T cell repertoires in COVID-19 (dated by TCRdb to 2019 to 2021). Regarding the complete study: Collaborator samples came from the United States, Italy and Spain and covered acute and convalescent phases of COVID-19. The prospective study material was composed of cDNA or gDNA derived from T cells, B-cell-depleted T cells, or PBMCs. Subjects who had been exposed to COVID-19, were actively infected with it, or had recovered from it provided the deeply sampled blood TCRbeta repertoires that made up the dataset. A freely available public database, intended as a resource for researchers studying the immune response to SARS-CoV-2, is where the repertoires were released. Samples came from the ongoing ImmuneRACE study (first 160 participants) plus 1,254 subjects from 6 global collaborators. A de-identified subject ID, COVID-19 status, age in years and sex were almost always included in the sample metadata. HLA class I and class II types, where available, came from metadata supplied by the sample provider rather than from assay-based typing. The investigation overall reported the following: The quantity of clinical and demographic metadata differed by source and by participant and was supplied without curation.

TCRbeta CDR3 regions were amplified from genomic DNA by means of the immunoSEQ Assay, a bias-controlled multiplex PCR. Turning to the authors' computational methods: The number of nucleated cells in each sample was estimated by amplification of reference gene primers within the assay. Sequence reads were collapsed and filtered to measure the absolute abundance of every unique TCRbeta CDR3 rearrangement. For each sample, productive Simpson clonality was calculated as the square root of Simpson's diversity index over productive rearrangements. TCRdb provides this immuneACCESS table in a form limited to in-frame rearrangements. Some clones are lacking; in checked studies, under half of them reflect an unresolved V gene, and why the rest are absent is not known. The V and J calls and clone size are taken from that table; D and trimming were inferred from the DNA. This sample lists some 220,000 clones; roughly 88% were detected once. About 4% of the sample lies in the top ten.

Via the germline V gene (reference sequence), CDR1 is LNHNV and CDR2 YYDKDF. From cysteine to phenylalanine, the CDR3 is 15 amino acids long. Only CDR3 DNA remains: 45 bases, in frame from the first base. V lost 1 base and J lost 6 bases, and the count of bases not matched to a germline gene is 1. Participants in the prospective study were aged roughly 18 to 89 years, lived in approximately 26 United States geographic areas, and enrolled through a virtual design. Cohort assignment in the prospective study relied on participant-reported clinical history from a screening survey and a study questionnaire. Each participant in the prospective study had whole blood, serum and a nasopharyngeal or oropharyngeal swab collected by mobile phlebotomists. Over an approximately 2-month period, participants in the prospective study had the option of providing additional blood draws and questionnaires. Blood samples from the prospective study were shipped frozen or at room temperature prior to DNA extraction.

A word on this clone: Its antigen is not yet known. Nothing much larger sits one base from this clone, and base qualities are not available.

This sequence uses TRBV15 and TRBJ2-2; TRBD1 lines up with 11 middle nucleotides. The source of this sequence is a woman in her thirties or forties with acute COVID-19. The specimen sequenced was PBMCs or T cells enriched from blood (not recorded which). The sequence in DNA is TGTGCCACCAGCAGAGGGGACAGGGGGGCCGGGGAGCTGTTTTTT. This gives the protein CATSRGDRGAGELFF.